One sample yielded the 9 T cell receptor beta chains listed below, sequenced in a study of long-term antiretroviral therapy in people with HIV. Survey-level immunoSEQ v3.0 assays were run. Profiled with immunoSEQ multiplex PCR; TCRdb holds only in-frame clones, not every one. The table includes 15,000 to 20,000 clones, around 96% detected once. The starting material was unsorted PBMCs, obtained approximately 11 years after starting antiretroviral therapy. All receptors derive from a man younger than 45 with HIV.

This CDR3 reads CASIGPGPEAFF. CDR3 in DNA: TGTGCCAGCATCGGGCCAGGGCCTGAAGCTTTCTTT. J is TRBJ1-1 and V is TRBV5-5; TRBD1 is a possible D gene (5 bases). This CDR3 comprises 12 residues. Per the germline V gene, CDR1 is SGHKS and CDR2 is YYEKEE (reference sequence). The V and J ends lost 6 bases and 6 bases respectively, with 12 bases between them.

This chain connects TRBV7-8 to TRBJ1-5; TRBD1 agrees at 10 bases. The CDR3 is 18 residues long. Germline CDR1 is SGHVS and CDR2 is FQNEAQ. With 2 bases clipped from V and 2 bases from J, the junction kept 9 bases outside the gene matches. The CDR3 loop is CASSLTWTGGVGNQPQHF. In DNA, the CDR3 is TGTGCCAGCAGCTTAACATGGACAGGGGGTGTTGGCAATCAGCCCCAGCATTTT.

This chain uses TRBV4-1 with TRBJ2-4; TRBD1 matches 9 bases. Germline CDR1 is MGHRA and CDR2 is YSYEKL. The V gene end was trimmed by 0 bases and the J gene end by 0 bases; junction bases not matched to a gene: 15. The CDR3 contains 21 residues. CDR3 in DNA: TGCGCCAGCAGCCAAGATTTTACAGGGGGCGCGTTCGAACTAGCCAAAAACATTCAGTACTTC. It is translated as CASSQDFTGGAFELAKNIQYF.

V and J are TRBV18 and TRBJ1-6; no firm D call. The CDR3 is 15 residues long. Deletions cut 5 bases from V and 0 bases from J, with 8 bases between. Germline lookup yields CDR1 KGHSH and CDR2 LQKENI. This CDR3 reads CASSYSSSYNSPLHF. DNA for the CDR3: TGTGCCAGCTCATACAGCAGCTCCTATAATTCACCCCTCCACTTT.

This chain uses TRBV6-6 with TRBJ2-5, with 7 bases aligning to TRBD2. The CDR3 has 14 amino acids. Germline lookup yields CDR1 MNHNY and CDR2 SVGAGI (reference sequence). J gave up 3 bases and V 1 base, and 2 bases lay outside the gene matches. The DNA for the CDR3 is TGTGCCAGCAGTTACTGGGGGGGAAAAGAGACCCAGTACTTC. It codes for CASSYWGGKETQYF.

The V gene is TRBV30, the J gene TRBJ1-3; no clear D gene. Trimming shortened V by 1 base and J by 10 bases, and 8 bases separated the two germline ends. Germline lookup yields CDR1 GTSNPN and CDR2 SVGIG (reference sequence). The CDR3 is 11 amino acids. The DNA for the CDR3 is TGTGCCTGGAGTGGCGGTGGGACCATATATTTT. This translates into CAWSGGGTIYF.

This sequence joins TRBV6-6 and TRBJ1-1; D possibly corresponds to TRBD1 (6 bases). Deletions cut 6 bases from V and 10 bases from J, with 12 bases between. CDR1 MNHNY and CDR2 SVGAGI come from the germline V gene (reference sequence). CDR3 length: 11 residues. In DNA, the CDR3 is TGTGCCAGCAGGAACGCAGGGGCAGCTTTCTTT. This encodes CASRNAGAAFF.

The chain recombines TRBV6-6 with TRBJ2-7; TRBD1 matches 10 bases. Trimming at V came to 2 bases and at J to 5 bases, leaving 6 bases not matched to a gene. This CDR3 contains 15 residues. The germline V gene has CDR1 MNHNY and CDR2 SVGAGI (reference sequence). The CDR3 bases are TGTGCCAGCAGTTACGATCGGGACAGGGGTAACGAGCAGTACTTC. This sequence encodes CASSYDRDRGNEQYF.

The genes are TRBV7-9 and TRBJ1-6; tentatively, D is TRBD1 (5 bases). The CDR3 is 14 amino acids. The V end lost 2 bases, the J end lost 8 bases, and 10 bases lay between the germline ends. In germline, CDR1 is SEHNR, CDR2 FQNEAQ (reference sequence). CDR3 bases: TGTGCCAGCAGCTTATCGGGGCGGGATTCACCCCTCCACTTT. It is translated as CASSLSGRDSPLHF.